This TCR beta chain originates from a study of cytomegalovirus exposure and HLA in healthy donors. For the study at large: T cells numbering around 170 million yielded around 120 million unique TCR beta sequences in an earlier analysis. Study-level findings and limits: A later analysis appeared to link common viral pathogens to several of the most significant clusters. Highest at DRB1 and lowest at HLA-C, TCR association rates differed among HLA loci in a later analysis. In vitro, three CMV-associated chains proved specific for CMV antigens.

This clone was detected only a few times. The antigen is not known. The study ran its PCR with 60 Vbeta and 13 Jbeta primers. The repertoire was sequenced with immunoSEQ multiplex PCR; TCRdb's copy has only in-frame clones and lacks some. The sample has 160,000 or so clones; less than 85% are singletons. This receptor was obtained from a man aged 40-55 years in good health and CMV-seronegative. Sequenced input: PBMCs.

The CDR3 DNA is TGTGCCATCGGGCGGGGGGGCTACAATGAGCAGTTCTTC. Amino acid sequence: CAIGRGGYNEQFF. The chain uses TRBV10-3 and TRBJ2-1, with 9 positions matching TRBD2. Germline V gene data show CDR1 as ENHRY and CDR2 as SYGVKD. CDR3 size: 13 residues. With 8 bases clipped from V and 3 bases from J, the junction kept 2 bases outside the gene matches.